The 4 T cell receptor beta chains given below trace back to one sample, sequenced in a study of regulatory T cells in long-lasting Graves disease. With iRepertoire HTBI primers and Arm-PCR of CDR3 regions, TCR beta libraries were built. TCRdb redid the calling of the multiplex PCR reads with MiXCR, one entry per CDR3 protein. The top ten clones hold 22% of a sample with approximately 230,000 distinct CDR3 sequences, around 19% of them seen once. Time point noted: newly diagnosed GD, antithyroid drugs for less than 3 months. RNA extracted from PBMCs served as the sequencing template. The sample was peripheral blood mononuclear cells (PBMCs), taken at new diagnosis, from a patient treated with antithyroid drugs. The receptors stem from a female donor with Graves disease.

Points on this clonotype: A much larger clone differs by one base, so this may be a read error. This rearrangement joins TRBV5-5 to TRBJ1-1, with 8 bases fitting TRBD1. CDR1 SGHKS and CDR2 YYEKEE come from the germline V gene (reference sequence). The CDR3 loop spans 13 amino acids. CDR3 nucleotide sequence: TGTGCCAGCAGCCACGGGACAGGCTACCAAGCTCTCTTT. Protein sequence: CASSHGTGYQALF.

This clonotype was seen repeatedly, ten times or more. This sequence joins TRBV2 and TRBJ1-4; D is perhaps TRBD1 (5 bases). From germline, CDR1 is SNHLY and CDR2 FYNNEI. This CDR3 comprises 15 residues. V was trimmed by 6 bases and J by 8 bases, leaving 19 bases between them. CDR3 DNA: TGTGCCAGCAGCCGGAGCATGGGGACCGAAGAAAAACTGTTTTTT. It codes for CASSRSMGTEEKLFF.

The chain combines TRBV19 with TRBJ2-1; 7 nucleotides line up with TRBD2. CDR1 is LNHDA, CDR2 SQIVND, per germline (reference sequence). Trimming removed 6 bases from V and 8 bases from J; junction bases left unmatched: 13. The CDR3 has 15 residues. CDR3 sequence (DNA): TGTGCCAGTAGCGCCTTGCGGGAGACTGGCTATGAGCAGTTCTTC. This encodes CASSALRETGYEQFF.

The table lists this clonotype with many counts. The chain is built from TRBV3-1 and TRBJ2-7; D may be TRBD1 (5 bases). CDR1 and CDR2 (germline): LGHDT, YNNKEL (reference sequence). V was trimmed by 4 bases and J by 3 bases, leaving 16 bases between them. The CDR3 is 15 amino acids. CDR3 nucleotides: TGTGCCAGCAGCCTCCAAGGGGCCTCCTACTACGAGCAGTACTTC. It translates to CASSLQGASYYEQYF.